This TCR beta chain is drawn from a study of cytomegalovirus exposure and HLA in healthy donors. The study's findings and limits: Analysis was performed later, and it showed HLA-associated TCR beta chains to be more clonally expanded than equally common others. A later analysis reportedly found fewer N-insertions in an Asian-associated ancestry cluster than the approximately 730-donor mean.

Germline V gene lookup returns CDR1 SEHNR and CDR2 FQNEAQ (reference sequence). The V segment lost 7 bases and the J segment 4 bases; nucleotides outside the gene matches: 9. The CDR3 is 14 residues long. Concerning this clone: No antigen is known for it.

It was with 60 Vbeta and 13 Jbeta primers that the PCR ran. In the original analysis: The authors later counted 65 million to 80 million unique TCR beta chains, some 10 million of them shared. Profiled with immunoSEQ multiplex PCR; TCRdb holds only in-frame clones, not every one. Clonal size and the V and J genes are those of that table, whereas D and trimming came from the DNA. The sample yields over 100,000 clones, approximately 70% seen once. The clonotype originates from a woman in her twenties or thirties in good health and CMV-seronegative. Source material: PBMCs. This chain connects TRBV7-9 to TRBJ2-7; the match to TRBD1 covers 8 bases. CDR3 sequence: CASTDPDRGYEQYF. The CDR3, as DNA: TGTGCCAGCACCGACCCTGACAGGGGATACGAGCAGTACTTC.